A single T cell receptor beta chain is shown here with its context. The data derive from a study of blood T cell repertoires in COVID-19. Sequencing was performed with immunoSEQ multiplex PCR; in TCRdb, only in-frame clones are kept and a portion is missing. This sample has around 250,000 clones, with around 85% found just once. The germline V gene has CDR1 MGHRA and CDR2 YSYEKL. V lost 0 bases and J 4 bases, leaving 6 bases between the germline ends. The CDR3 loop spans 13 amino acids. What was sequenced was peripheral blood. The rearrangement uses TRBV4-1 and TRBJ2-5; no firm D call. This receptor was identified in a man aged 50 to 60 with active or convalescent COVID-19. CDR3 protein: CASSQDHGETQYF. CDR3 DNA sequence: TGCGCCAGCAGCCAAGATCACGGAGAGACCCAGTACTTC.